The entry below describes one T cell receptor beta chain. Its antigen is not identified. These data are taken from a study of T-cell memory formation after mild COVID-19. Study results and limitations: Pre-infection memory already had some responding clones, implying cross-reactive memory joined. Clones that contracted clustered mainly in CM and EM if CD4+ and in EMRA if CD8+. There was a balanced CD4/CD8 profile in clones contracting day 15 to 85, and later expanders leaned CD4+.

Trimming took 1 base from V and 4 from J, leaving 19 bases between them. The germline V gene has CDR1 MGHRA and CDR2 YSYEKL. This CDR3 region has 17 residues. One entry per CDR3 protein results from TCRdb running MiXCR on the 5' RACE reads. The sample consists of approximately 150,000 distinct CDR3 sequences, 10% to 15% of them appearing once. Sequencing was carried out using PBMCs or a T cell subset sorted from them (not recorded which). This rearrangement joins TRBV4-1 to TRBJ2-5; D may be TRBD1 (6 bases). This clonotype was obtained from a young man who had mild COVID-19 (a few samples of this study predate the infection). Cell type and time point are not known. CDR3 DNA: TGCGCCAGCAGCCAAGTGGTTGGGGGCCAGGTTCTAGAGACCCAGTACTTC. It translates to CASSQVVGGQVLETQYF.